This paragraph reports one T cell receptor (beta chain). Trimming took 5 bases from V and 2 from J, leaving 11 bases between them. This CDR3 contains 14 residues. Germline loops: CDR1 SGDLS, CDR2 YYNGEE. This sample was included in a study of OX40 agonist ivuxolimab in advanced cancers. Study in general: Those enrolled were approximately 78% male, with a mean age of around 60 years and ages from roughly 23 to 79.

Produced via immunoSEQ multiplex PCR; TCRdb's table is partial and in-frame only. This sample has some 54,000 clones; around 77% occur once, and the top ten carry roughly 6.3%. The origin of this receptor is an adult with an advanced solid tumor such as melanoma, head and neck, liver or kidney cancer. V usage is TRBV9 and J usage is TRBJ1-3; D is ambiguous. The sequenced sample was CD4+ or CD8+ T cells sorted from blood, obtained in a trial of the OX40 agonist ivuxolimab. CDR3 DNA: TGTGCCAGCAGTGCCGCCGTAGCTGGAAACACCATATATTTT. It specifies CASSAAVAGNTIYF.